This T cell receptor beta chain originates from a study of blood T cell repertoires in COVID-19 (dated by TCRdb to about 2020). Background for the entire study: Collaborator samples came from the United States, Italy and Spain and covered acute and convalescent phases of COVID-19. The prospective study material was composed of cDNA or gDNA derived from T cells, B-cell-depleted T cells, or PBMCs. Subjects who had been exposed to COVID-19, were actively infected with it, or had recovered from it provided the deeply sampled blood TCRbeta repertoires that made up the dataset. Where available, HLA class I and class II types were taken from metadata supplied by the sample provider and were not determined by assay-based typing. A de-identified subject ID, COVID-19 status, age in years and sex were almost always included in the sample metadata. The samples were drawn from two sources: the first 160 participants of the ongoing ImmuneRACE study, and 1,000 to 1,500 subjects contributed by 6 global collaborators. The repertoires were released in a freely available public database intended as a resource for research on the immune response to SARS-CoV-2. Overall results and qualifications from the work: The amount of clinical and demographic metadata varied by source and participant and was provided uncurated.

Whole blood was collected in K2EDTA tubes by collaborating institutions according to the institutions' own protocols. For TCRbeta analysis, collaborators shipped samples in one of three forms: frozen whole blood, isolated PBMCs, or DNA extracted from either of those sample types. A distance of 10 bases separates the germline ends of V and J, which lose 5 bases and 8 bases respectively. The CDR3 holds 11 amino acids from the cysteine to the phenylalanine. Just CDR3 DNA is preserved here, 33 bases in frame from base 1. The immunoSEQ Assay, a bias-controlled multiplex PCR, was used to amplify TCRbeta CDR3 regions from genomic DNA. The source study handled its data this way. Nucleated cell counts per sample were estimated from amplification of reference gene primers within the assay. To quantify the absolute abundance of each unique TCRbeta CDR3 rearrangement, sequence reads were collapsed and filtered. For each sample, productive Simpson clonality was calculated by taking the square root of Simpson's diversity index across productive rearrangements. Drawn from immuneACCESS, this table holds only the in-frame rearrangements with V and J called that TCRdb kept. Clones are partly lost; checked studies trace under half to an unresolved V gene and leave the rest unexplained. Clone size and V and J calls were adopted from that table, with D and trimming inferred from the DNA. A total of under 250,000 clones appear in this sample, roughly 86% of them only once. Of the sample, approximately 12% is held by the ten largest clones.

A remark on this clone: The antigen it recognizes is unknown. No much larger clone is present one base from it, and per-base qualities are unavailable.

The chain employs TRBV12-3 or TRBV12-4 and TRBJ2-7, and perhaps TRBD2 as D gene, on 6 matching bases. The receptor comes from a woman aged 40 to 49 with acute or convalescent COVID-19. Material: peripheral blood. The nucleotide sequence reads TGTGCCAGCAGTATCCGGGAGAAGCAGTACTTC. Translated, it gives CASSIREKQYF.